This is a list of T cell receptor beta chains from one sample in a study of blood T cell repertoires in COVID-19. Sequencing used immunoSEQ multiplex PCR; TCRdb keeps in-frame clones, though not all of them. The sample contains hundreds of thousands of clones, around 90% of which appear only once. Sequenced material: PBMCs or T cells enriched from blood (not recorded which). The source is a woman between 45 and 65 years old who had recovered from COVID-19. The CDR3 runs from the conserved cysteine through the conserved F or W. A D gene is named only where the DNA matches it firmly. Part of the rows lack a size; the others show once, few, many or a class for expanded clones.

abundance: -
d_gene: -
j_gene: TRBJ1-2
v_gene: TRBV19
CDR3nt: TGTGCCAGTAGTATCTCCAGGGACAAGAGTGGCTACACCTTC
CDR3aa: CASSISRDKSGYTF

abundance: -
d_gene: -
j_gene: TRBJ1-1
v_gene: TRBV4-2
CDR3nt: TGTGCCAGCAAACCGTGGGAGGGAACTGAAGCTTTCTTT
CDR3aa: CASKPWEGTEAFF

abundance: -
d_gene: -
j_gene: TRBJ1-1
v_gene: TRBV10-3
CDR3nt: TGTGCCATCAGTGAGCAGAAGACAGCCGAAGCTTTCTTT
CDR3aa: CAISEQKTAEAFF

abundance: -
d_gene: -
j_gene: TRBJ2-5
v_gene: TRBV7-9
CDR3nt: TGTGCCAGCAGCCTGACAGGTGGAGGAGAGACCCAGTACTTC
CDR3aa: CASSLTGGGETQYF

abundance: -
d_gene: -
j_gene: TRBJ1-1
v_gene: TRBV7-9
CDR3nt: TGTGCCAGCAGCCCGGAGGAGGGGGAGGGCACTGAAGCTTTCTTT
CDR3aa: CASSPEEGEGTEAFF

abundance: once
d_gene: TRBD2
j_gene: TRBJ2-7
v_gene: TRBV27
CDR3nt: TGTGCCAGCAGTCCGTCCGTCGGGACTAGCGTCGAGCAGTACTTC
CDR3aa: CASSPSVGTSVEQYF

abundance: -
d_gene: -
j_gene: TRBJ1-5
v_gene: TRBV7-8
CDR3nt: TGTGCCAGCAGCTTGTCGTCAGTCAATCAGCCCCAGCATTTT
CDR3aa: CASSLSSVNQPQHF

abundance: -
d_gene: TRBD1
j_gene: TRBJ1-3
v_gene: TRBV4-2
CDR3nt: TGTGCCAGCAGCCAAACCCAGGGGGGTGGAAACACCATATATTTT
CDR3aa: CASSQTQGGGNTIYF

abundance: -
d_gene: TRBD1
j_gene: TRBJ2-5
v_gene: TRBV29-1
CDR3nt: TGCAGCGTTGATCGACAGGGGCTAGAGACCCAGTACTTC
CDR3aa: CSVDRQGLETQYF

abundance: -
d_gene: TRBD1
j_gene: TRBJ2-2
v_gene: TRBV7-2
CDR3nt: TGTGCCAGCAGCTTAGGACAGGGTGTGAACACCGGGGAGCTGTTTTTT
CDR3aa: CASSLGQGVNTGELFF

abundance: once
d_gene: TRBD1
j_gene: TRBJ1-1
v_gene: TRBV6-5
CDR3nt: TGTGCCACGGTCGGGACAGAGAACACTGAAGCTTTCTTT
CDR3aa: CATVGTENTEAFF

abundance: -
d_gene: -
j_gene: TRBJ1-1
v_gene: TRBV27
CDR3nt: TGTGCCAGCAGTTTATACAGGGCCACTGAAGCTTTCTTT
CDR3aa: CASSLYRATEAFF

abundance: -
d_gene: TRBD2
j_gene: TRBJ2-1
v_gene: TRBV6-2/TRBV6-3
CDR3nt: TGTGCCAGCAGTCCACTAGCGGGGTTCAATGAGCAGTTCTTC
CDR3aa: CASSPLAGFNEQFF

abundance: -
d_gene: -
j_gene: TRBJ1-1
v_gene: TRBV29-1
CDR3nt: TGCAGCGTTGGTGTCGGTTCTGGTGAAGCTTTCTTT
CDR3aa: CSVGVGSGEAFF

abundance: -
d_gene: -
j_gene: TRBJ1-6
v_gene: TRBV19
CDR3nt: TGTGCCAGTAGTACGGACAGAAATTCACCCCTCCACTTT
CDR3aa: CASSTDRNSPLHF

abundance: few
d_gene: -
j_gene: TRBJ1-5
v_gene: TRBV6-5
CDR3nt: TGTGCCACAGCTCAGGGATTCAATCAGCCCCAGCATTTT
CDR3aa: CATAQGFNQPQHF

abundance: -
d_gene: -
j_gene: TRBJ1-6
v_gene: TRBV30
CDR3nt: TGTGCCTGGAGTCGTGTCCAGGGCAATTCACCCCTCCACTTT
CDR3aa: CAWSRVQGNSPLHF

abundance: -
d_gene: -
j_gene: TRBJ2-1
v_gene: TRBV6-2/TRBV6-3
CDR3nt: TGTGCCAGCAGTAAATATACAGGCGATGAGCAGTTCTTC
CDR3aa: CASSKYTGDEQFF

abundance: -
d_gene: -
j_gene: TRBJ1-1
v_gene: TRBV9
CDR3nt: TGTGCCAGCAGCCCCCGGGGAGGTGCGAACACTGAAGCTTTCTTT
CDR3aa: CASSPRGGANTEAFF

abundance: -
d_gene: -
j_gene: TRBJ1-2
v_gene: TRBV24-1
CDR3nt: TGTGCCAACAGGGTAGCTAACTATGGCTACACCTTC
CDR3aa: CANRVANYGYTF

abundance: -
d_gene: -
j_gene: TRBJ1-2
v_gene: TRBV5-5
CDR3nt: TGTGCCAGCAGCTTGCTCTATGGCTACACCTTC
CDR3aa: CASSLLYGYTF

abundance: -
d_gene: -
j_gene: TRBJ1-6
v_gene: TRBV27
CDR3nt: TGTGCCAGCAGTTCCCCGGTCATGTCACCCCTCCACTTT
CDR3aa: CASSSPVMSPLHF

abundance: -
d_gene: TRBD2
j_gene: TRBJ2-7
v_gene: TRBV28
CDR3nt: TGTGCCAGCAGTCTCGGGACTAGCGGGAACTACGAGCAGTACTTC
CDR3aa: CASSLGTSGNYEQYF

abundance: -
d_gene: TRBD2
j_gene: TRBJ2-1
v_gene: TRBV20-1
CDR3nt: TGCAGTGCTAGTCTGGGACTAGCGGGAGCAGGGCATGAGCAGTTCTTC
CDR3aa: CSASLGLAGAGHEQFF

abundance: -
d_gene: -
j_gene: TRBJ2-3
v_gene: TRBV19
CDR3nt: TGTGCCAGTAGTGTGAAGGGGAGCACAGATACGCAGTATTTT
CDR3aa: CASSVKGSTDTQYF

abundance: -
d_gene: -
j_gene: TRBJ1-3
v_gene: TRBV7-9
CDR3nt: TGTGCCAGCAGCTTAGGGACAGTAAGCTCTGGAAACACCATATATTTT
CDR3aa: CASSLGTVSSGNTIYF

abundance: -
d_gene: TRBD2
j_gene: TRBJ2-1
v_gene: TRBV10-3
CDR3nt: TGTGCCATCAGTGACTTGCAATCAACTAGCGGGAGGGCCTATGAGCAGTTCTTC
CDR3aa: CAISDLQSTSGRAYEQFF

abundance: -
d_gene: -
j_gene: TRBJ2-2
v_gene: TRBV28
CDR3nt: TGTGCCAGCCGGAGGGGTACCGGGGAGCTGTTTTTT
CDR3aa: CASRRGTGELFF

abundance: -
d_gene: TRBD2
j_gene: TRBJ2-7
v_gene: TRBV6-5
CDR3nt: TGTGCCAGCAGTTACTCCAGGACTAGCGGCTCCTACGAGCAGTACTTC
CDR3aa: CASSYSRTSGSYEQYF

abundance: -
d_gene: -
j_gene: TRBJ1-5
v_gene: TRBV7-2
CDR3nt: TGTGCCAGCAGCTTATCAGGGCTCCATCAGCCCCAGCATTTT
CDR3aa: CASSLSGLHQPQHF

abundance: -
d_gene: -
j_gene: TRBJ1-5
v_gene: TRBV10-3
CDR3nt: TGTGCCATCAGTGAGAGCCCCGAGCCCCAGCATTTT
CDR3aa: CAISESPEPQHF

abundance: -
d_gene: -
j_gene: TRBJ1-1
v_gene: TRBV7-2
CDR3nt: TGTGCCAGCAGCTTACGTGAAGGAGTTGAAGCTTTCTTT
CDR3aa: CASSLREGVEAFF

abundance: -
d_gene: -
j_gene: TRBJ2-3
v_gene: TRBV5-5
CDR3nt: TGTGCCAGCAGCTTCCCAGGCAACACAGATACGCAGTATTTT
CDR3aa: CASSFPGNTDTQYF

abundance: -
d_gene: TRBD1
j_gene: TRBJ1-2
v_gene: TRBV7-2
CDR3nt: TGTGCCAGCAGCCGAGACAGGGAGAGCGGCTACACCTTC
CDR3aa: CASSRDRESGYTF

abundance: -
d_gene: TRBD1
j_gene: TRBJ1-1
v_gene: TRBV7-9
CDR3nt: TGTGCCAGCAATAGACAGGGGGCAGACACTGAAGCTTTCTTT
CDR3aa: CASNRQGADTEAFF

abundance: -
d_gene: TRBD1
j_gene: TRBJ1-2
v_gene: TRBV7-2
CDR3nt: TGTGCCAGCAGCTTAATGGCAGGGGGAAACTATGGCTACACCTTC
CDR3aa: CASSLMAGGNYGYTF

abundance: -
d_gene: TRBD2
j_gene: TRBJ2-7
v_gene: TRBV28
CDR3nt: TGTGCCAGCAGTCCGACCCCCCGGACTAGCAGGGAGCAGTACTTC
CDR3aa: CASSPTPRTSREQYF

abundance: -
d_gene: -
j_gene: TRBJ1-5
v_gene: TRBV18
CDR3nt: TGTGCCAGCTCACCCAACAGGGTTCACCAGCCCCAGCATTTT
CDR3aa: CASSPNRVHQPQHF

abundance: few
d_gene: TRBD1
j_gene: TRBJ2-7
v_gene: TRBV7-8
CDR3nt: TGTGCCAGCAGCACAACGTTGGGGACAGAATACGAGCAGTACTTC
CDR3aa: CASSTTLGTEYEQYF

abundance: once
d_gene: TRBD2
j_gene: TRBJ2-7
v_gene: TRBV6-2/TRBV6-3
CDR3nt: TGTGCCAGCAGTTCGCGACAGAGGGAGGGCGAGCAGTACTTC
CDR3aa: CASSSRQREGEQYF

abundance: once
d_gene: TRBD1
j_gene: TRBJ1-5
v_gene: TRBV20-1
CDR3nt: TGCAGTGCTAGTCGGGCCTTGACAGGGAGTAGCAATCAGCCCCAGCATTTT
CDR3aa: CSASRALTGSSNQPQHF

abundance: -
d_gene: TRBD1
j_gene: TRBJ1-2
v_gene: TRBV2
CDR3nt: TGTGCCAGCTCGGTGACAGGGGATTTCGGCGGCTACACCTTC
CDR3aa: CASSVTGDFGGYTF

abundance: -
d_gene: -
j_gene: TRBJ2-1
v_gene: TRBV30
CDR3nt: TGTGCCTGGAGTAGTTGGCTAGCAGGCCACAATGAGCAGTTCTTC
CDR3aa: CAWSSWLAGHNEQFF

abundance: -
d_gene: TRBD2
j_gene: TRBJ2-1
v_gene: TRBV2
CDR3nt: TGTGCCAGCAGGGGACTAGCGGGAGGGCCTGGAAATGAGCAGTTCTTC
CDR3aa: CASRGLAGGPGNEQFF

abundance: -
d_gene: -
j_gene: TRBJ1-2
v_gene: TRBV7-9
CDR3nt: TGTGCCAGCTCCAGTGCGCGGAGGGATGGCTACACCTTC
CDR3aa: CASSSARRDGYTF